Listed below are T cell receptor beta chains from one sample, sequenced in a study of graft-versus-host responses after intestinal transplantation. Clones were read by immunoSEQ multiplex PCR, and TCRdb kept only the in-frame ones, dropping some. The table shows more than 95,000 clones, with 93% occurring only once. Which antigens these TCRs recognize remains unknown. The material was unstimulated CD8+ T cells sorted from spleen or lymph node cells, obtained before intestinal transplant. The receptors originated from a human donor who received an intestinal transplant. The CDR3 runs from the conserved cysteine through the conserved F or W. The D gene is left open where the match is weak. Some rows mark clone size as missing; the rest say once, few, many or name a class of expanded clone.

d_call	clone_size	v_call	j_call	cdr3_nt	cdr3_aa
NA	NA	TRBV19	TRBJ2-7	TGTGCCAGTAGTAGAGGACGCAAACCAACCTACGAGCAGTACTTC	CASSRGRKPTYEQYF
TRBD2	NA	TRBV9	TRBJ2-3	TGTGCCAGCAGCGTAGTAGCGGGGGAAGACAATACGCAGTATTTT	CASSVVAGEDNTQYF
NA	once	TRBV27	TRBJ2-7	TGTGCCAGCAGTCTTCAGGGAGGTGAGCAGTACTTC	CASSLQGGEQYF
NA	NA	TRBV10-1	TRBJ1-1	TGCGCCAGCAGTGTCGGGTCGCGGCAGGAAGCTTTCTTT	CASSVGSRQEAFF
NA	few	TRBV5-1	TRBJ2-7	TGCGCCAGCAGCTTGGACGTCGGGACCTACGAGCAGTACTTC	CASSLDVGTYEQYF
NA	NA	TRBV6-1	TRBJ2-2	TGTGCCAGCAGTGAAGCCGGAGCCGGGGGCCCCGGGGAGCTGTTTTTT	CASSEAGAGGPGELFF
NA	NA	TRBV7-9	TRBJ1-1	TGTGCCAGCAGCCGGACAGAAGCTTTCTTT	CASSRTEAFF
NA	NA	TRBV5-5	TRBJ2-7	TGTGCCAGCAGCACCCCACTTGGGTACGAGCAGTACTTC	CASSTPLGYEQYF
NA	NA	TRBV5-4	TRBJ1-6	TGTGCCAGCAGCTCTGAACCGGGACTAAATTCACCCCTCCACTTT	CASSSEPGLNSPLHF
NA	NA	TRBV10-2	TRBJ1-1	TGCGCCAGCAGTGTAGGCAGTTCGAACACTGAAGCTTTCTTT	CASSVGSSNTEAFF
TRBD2	NA	TRBV7-2	TRBJ2-5	TGTGCCAGCAGGGGGGGGAGCAGCATCTTCGGTTGGCAAGAGACCCAGTACTTC	CASRGGSSIFGWQETQYF
TRBD1	NA	TRBV10-2	TRBJ2-5	TGCGCCAGCAGTGAGTCGGGACAGCAAGAGACCCAGTACTTC	CASSESGQQETQYF
NA	NA	TRBV4-1	TRBJ1-3	TGCGCCAGCAGCCAAGTAGGAGGGGTGATTGGAAACACCATATATTTT	CASSQVGGVIGNTIYF
TRBD1	NA	TRBV6-1	TRBJ1-1	TGTGCCAGCAGTGAACTGGCTACAGGGGGGAACACTGAAGCTTTCTTT	CASSELATGGNTEAFF
TRBD2	NA	TRBV5-5	TRBJ2-1	TGTGCCAGCCTCGGGACTACCTACAATGAGCAGTTCTTC	CASLGTTYNEQFF
TRBD2	NA	TRBV27	TRBJ2-3	TGTGCCAGCAGCCCATTTCGCGGGGGGCCAGGTCCAGATACGCAGTATTTT	CASSPFRGGPGPDTQYF
TRBD1	NA	TRBV19	TRBJ2-7	TGTGCCAGTAGTGGCCGGGACAGGGTGTACGAGCAGTACTTC	CASSGRDRVYEQYF
NA	NA	TRBV10-3	TRBJ2-5	TGTGCCATCAGTAACGGACACGTAGGAGAAGAGACCCAGTACTTC	CAISNGHVGEETQYF
NA	NA	TRBV6-1	TRBJ1-5	TGTGCCAGCAAGGCAGGGGCAAATCAGCCCCAGCATTTT	CASKAGANQPQHF
TRBD2	NA	TRBV27	TRBJ2-2	TGTGCCAGCAGCCGGGAGGGGGTGAACACCGGGGAGCTGTTTTTT	CASSREGVNTGELFF
NA	NA	TRBV9	TRBJ2-2	TGTGCCAGCAGCGCGAACACCGGGGAGCTGTTTTTT	CASSANTGELFF
NA	NA	TRBV30	TRBJ2-1	TGTGCCTGGAGGGCAGGGACATACAATGAGCAGTTCTTC	CAWRAGTYNEQFF
NA	NA	TRBV10-3	TRBJ1-1	TGTGCCATCAGTGAGTCGACAGGCATGAACACTGAAGCTTTCTTT	CAISESTGMNTEAFF
NA	NA	TRBV5-5	TRBJ2-1	TGTGCCAGCAGCTTAGGGCAGATCAATGAGCAGTTCTTC	CASSLGQINEQFF
NA	NA	TRBV2	TRBJ2-7	TGTGCCAGCAGAGGATACGAGCAGTACTTC	CASRGYEQYF
NA	NA	TRBV7-9	TRBJ2-2	TGTGCCAGCAGCTTATTTACGGGCGCAGGGTCCGGGGAGCTGTTTTTT	CASSLFTGAGSGELFF
NA	once	TRBV2	TRBJ1-2	TGTGCCAGCAGTGGGGGTAAAACAGGGATTGGGAACTATGGCTACACCTTC	CASSGGKTGIGNYGYTF
TRBD2	NA	TRBV5-1	TRBJ2-3	TGCGCCAGCAGCTTGACACTAGCGGGGTGGGCAGATACGCAGTATTTT	CASSLTLAGWADTQYF
NA	few	TRBV19	TRBJ1-1	TGTGCCAGTAATAACCGACTGAATTCGGAAGCTTTCTTT	CASNNRLNSEAFF
NA	NA	TRBV11-1	TRBJ2-5	TGTGCCAGCAGCTTAGAGGGGGGGCAGACCCAAGAGACCCAGTACTTC	CASSLEGGQTQETQYF
NA	NA	TRBV4-1	TRBJ2-3	TGCGCCAGCAGCCAAGTGTCGGCGGCAGATACGCAGTATTTT	CASSQVSAADTQYF
NA	NA	TRBV5-1	TRBJ1-1	TGCGCCAGCAGCTTGACAGGGCAGAACACTGAAGCTTTCTTT	CASSLTGQNTEAFF
NA	NA	TRBV7-9	TRBJ2-7	TGTGCCAGCAGCTTTCACGGGGGAAGGGACGAGCAGTACTTC	CASSFHGGRDEQYF